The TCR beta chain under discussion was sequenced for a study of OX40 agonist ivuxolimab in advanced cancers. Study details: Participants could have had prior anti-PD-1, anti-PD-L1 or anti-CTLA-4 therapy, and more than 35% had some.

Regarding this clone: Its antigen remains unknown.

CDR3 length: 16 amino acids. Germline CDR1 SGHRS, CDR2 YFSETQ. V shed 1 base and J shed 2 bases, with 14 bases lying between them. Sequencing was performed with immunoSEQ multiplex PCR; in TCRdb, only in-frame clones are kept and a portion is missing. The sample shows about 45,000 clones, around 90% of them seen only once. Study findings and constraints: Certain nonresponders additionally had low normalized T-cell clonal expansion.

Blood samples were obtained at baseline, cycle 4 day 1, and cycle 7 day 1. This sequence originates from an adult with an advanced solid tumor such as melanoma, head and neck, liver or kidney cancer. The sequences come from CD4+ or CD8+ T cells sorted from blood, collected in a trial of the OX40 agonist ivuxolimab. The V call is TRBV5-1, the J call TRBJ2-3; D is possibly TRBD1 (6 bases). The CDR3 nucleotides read TGCGCCAGCAGCTTGCGGGGCCAGGGGCTCACAGATACGCAGTATTTT. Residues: CASSLRGQGLTDTQYF.